This T cell receptor beta chain was sequenced during a study of T-cell memory formation after mild COVID-19. Via MiXCR, TCRdb re-called the 5' RACE reads, giving one row per CDR3 protein. The data show under 200,000 distinct CDR3 sequences, under 15% seen once. V dropped 5 bases and J dropped 1; count of bases not matched to a gene: 7. Germline assignment: CDR1 KGHSH and CDR2 LQKENI. CDR3 length: 15 residues. The chain carries TRBV18 and TRBJ1-1, with 7 bases that match TRBD1. The sample taken for sequencing was PBMCs or a T cell subset sorted from them (not recorded which). This sequence originates from a man between 18 and 29 years old who had mild COVID-19 (a few samples of this study predate the infection). Cell type and time point are not known. The CDR3 reads CASSATGTANTEAFF. In DNA form, the CDR3 reads TGTGCCAGCTCAGCGACCGGGACAGCGAACACTGAAGCTTTCTTT.